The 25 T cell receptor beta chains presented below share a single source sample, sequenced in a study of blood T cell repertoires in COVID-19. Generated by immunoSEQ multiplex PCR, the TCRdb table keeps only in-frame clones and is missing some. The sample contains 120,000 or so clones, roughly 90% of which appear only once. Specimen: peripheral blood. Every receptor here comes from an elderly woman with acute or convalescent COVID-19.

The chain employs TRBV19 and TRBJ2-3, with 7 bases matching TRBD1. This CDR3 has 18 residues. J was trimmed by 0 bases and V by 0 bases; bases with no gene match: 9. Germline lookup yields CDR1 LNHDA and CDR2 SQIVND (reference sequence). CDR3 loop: CASSIDFSGGTSTDTQYF. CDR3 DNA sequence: TGTGCCAGTAGTATAGATTTTTCAGGGGGTACTAGCACAGATACGCAGTATTTT.

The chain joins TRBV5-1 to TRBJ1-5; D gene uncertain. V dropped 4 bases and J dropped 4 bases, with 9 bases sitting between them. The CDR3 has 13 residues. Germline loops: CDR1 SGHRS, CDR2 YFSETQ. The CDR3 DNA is TGCGCCAGCAGCCCCTTATTAAATCAGCCCCAGCATTTT. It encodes CASSPLLNQPQHF.

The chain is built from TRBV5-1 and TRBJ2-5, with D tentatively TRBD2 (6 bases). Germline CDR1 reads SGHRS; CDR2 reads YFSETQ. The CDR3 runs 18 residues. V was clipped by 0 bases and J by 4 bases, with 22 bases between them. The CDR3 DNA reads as TGCGCCAGCAGCTTGGCCGGGGGAGGTATTCGCAAGGGAGAGACCCAGTACTTC. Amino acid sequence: CASSLAGGGIRKGETQYF.

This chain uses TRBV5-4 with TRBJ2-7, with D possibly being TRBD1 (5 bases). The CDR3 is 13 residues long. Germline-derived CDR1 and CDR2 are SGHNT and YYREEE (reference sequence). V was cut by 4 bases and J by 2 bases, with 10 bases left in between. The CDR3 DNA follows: TGTGCCAGCAGCGAAGACAGAACCTACGAGCAGTACTTC. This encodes CASSEDRTYEQYF.

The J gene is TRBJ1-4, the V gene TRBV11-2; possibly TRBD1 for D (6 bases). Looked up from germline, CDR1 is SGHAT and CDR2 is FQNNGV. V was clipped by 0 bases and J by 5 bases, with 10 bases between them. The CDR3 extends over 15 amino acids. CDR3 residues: CASSLDGTRNEKLFF. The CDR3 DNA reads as TGTGCCAGCAGCTTAGATGGGACAAGAAATGAAAAACTGTTTTTT.

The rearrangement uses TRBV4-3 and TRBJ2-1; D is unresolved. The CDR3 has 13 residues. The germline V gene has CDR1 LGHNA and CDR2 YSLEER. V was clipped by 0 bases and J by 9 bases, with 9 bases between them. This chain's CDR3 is CASSQDRGSEQFF. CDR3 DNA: TGCGCCAGCAGCCAAGATCGCGGAAGTGAGCAGTTCTTC.

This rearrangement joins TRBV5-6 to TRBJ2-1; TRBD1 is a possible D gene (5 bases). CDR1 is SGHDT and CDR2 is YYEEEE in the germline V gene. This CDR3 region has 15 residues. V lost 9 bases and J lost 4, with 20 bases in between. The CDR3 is CATRKTGRLYNEQFF. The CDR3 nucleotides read TGTGCCACACGAAAAACAGGTCGTCTTTACAATGAGCAGTTCTTC.

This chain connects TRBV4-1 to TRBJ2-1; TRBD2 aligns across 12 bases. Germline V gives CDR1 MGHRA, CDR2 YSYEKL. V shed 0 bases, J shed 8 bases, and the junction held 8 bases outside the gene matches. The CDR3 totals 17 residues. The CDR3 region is CASSQDRTSGVTHEQFF. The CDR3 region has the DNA TGCGCCAGCAGCCAAGATCGGACTAGCGGGGTTACACATGAGCAGTTCTTC.

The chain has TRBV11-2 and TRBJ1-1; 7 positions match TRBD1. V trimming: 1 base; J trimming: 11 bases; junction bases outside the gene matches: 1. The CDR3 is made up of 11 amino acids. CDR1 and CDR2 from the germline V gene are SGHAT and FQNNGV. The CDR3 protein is CASSLGQGAFF. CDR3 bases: TGTGCCAGCAGCTTAGGACAGGGCGCTTTCTTT.

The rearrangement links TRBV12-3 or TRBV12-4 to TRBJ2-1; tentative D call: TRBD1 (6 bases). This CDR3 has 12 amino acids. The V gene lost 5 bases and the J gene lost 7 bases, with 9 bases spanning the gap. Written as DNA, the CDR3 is TGTGCCAGCAGTACCAGGGGTAATGAGCAGTTCTTC. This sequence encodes CASSTRGNEQFF.

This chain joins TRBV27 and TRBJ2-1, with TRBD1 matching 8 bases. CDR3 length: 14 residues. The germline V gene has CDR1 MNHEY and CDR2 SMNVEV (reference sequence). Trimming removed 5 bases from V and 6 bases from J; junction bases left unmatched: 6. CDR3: CASSPSDRANEQFF. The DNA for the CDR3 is TGTGCCAGCAGTCCATCGGACAGGGCCAATGAGCAGTTCTTC.

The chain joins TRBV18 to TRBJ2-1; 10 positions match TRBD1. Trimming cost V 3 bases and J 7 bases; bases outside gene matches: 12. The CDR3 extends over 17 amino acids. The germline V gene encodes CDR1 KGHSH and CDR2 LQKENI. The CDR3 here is CASSPLQGTGVMNEQFF. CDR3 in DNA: TGTGCCAGCTCACCTCTACAGGGGACAGGGGTTATGAATGAGCAGTTCTTC.

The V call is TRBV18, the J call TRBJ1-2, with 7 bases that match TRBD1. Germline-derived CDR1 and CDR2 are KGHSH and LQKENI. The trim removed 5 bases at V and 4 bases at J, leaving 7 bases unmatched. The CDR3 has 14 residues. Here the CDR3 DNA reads TGTGCCAGCTCATCGGGACAGTCGGTCTATGGCTACACCTTC. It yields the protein CASSSGQSVYGYTF.

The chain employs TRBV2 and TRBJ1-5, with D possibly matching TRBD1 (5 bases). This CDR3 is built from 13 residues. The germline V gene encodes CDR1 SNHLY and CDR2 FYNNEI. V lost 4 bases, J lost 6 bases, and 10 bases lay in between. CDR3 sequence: CASSAEGTQPQHF. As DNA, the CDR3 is TGTGCCAGCAGTGCGGAGGGGACTCAGCCCCAGCATTTT.

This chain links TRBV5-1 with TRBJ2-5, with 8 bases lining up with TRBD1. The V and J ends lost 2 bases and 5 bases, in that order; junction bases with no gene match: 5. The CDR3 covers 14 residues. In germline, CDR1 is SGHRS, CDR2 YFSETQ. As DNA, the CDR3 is TGCGCCAGCAGCTTTGGACAGGGTATGGAGACCCAGTACTTC. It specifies CASSFGQGMETQYF.

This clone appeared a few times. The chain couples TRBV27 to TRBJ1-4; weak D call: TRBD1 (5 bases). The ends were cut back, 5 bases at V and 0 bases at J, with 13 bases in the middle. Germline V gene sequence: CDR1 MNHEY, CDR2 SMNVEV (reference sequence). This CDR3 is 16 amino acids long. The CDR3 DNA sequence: TGTGCCAGCAGTCCTGGGTGGGGCACAACTAATGAAAAACTGTTTTTT. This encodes CASSPGWGTTNEKLFF.

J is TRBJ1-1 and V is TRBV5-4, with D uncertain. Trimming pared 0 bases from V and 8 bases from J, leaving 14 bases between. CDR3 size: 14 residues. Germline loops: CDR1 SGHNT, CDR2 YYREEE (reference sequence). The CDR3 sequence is CASSLEGRAIEAFF. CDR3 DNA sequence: TGTGCCAGCAGCTTGGAAGGGAGGGCGATCGAAGCTTTCTTT.

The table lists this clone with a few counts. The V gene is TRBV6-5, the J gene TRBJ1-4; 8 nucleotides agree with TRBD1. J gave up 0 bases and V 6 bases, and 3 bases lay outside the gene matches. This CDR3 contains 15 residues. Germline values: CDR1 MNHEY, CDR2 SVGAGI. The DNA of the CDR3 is TGTGCCAGCAGGCAACAGGGGGCAACTAATGAAAAACTGTTTTTT. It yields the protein CASRQQGATNEKLFF.

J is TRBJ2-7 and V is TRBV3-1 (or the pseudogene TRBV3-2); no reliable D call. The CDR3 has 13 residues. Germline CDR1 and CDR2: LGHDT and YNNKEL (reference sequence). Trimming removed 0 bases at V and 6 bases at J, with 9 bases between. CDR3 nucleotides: TGTGCCAGCAGCCAAGATCACAGTAGCGAGCAGTACTTC. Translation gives CASSQDHSSEQYF.

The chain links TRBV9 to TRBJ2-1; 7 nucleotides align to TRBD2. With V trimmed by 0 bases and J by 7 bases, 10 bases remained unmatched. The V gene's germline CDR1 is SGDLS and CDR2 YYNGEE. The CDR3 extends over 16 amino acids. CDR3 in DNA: TGTGCCAGCAGCGTAGCGCCGGGGCTAGCGGATAATGAGCAGTTCTTC. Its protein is CASSVAPGLADNEQFF.

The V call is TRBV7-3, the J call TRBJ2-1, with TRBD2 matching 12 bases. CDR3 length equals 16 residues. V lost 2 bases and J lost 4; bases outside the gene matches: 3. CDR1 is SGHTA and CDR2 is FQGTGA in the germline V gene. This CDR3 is CASSLSGLAGYNEQFF. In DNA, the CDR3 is TGTGCCAGCAGCTTATCTGGACTAGCGGGATACAATGAGCAGTTCTTC.

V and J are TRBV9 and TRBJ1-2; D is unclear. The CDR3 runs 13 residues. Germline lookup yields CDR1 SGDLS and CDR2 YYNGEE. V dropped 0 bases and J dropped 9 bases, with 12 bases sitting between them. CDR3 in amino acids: CASSVGSSGSYTF. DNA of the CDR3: TGTGCCAGCAGCGTAGGGTCCAGTGGTAGCTACACCTTC.

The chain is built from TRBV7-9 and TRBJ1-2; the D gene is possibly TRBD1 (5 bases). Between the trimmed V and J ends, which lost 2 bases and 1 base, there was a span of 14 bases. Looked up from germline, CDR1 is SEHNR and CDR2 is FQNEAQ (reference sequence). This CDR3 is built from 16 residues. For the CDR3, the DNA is TGTGCCAGCAGCTTAACGGGGGGGTCCGGTAACTATGGCTACACCTTC. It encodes CASSLTGGSGNYGYTF.

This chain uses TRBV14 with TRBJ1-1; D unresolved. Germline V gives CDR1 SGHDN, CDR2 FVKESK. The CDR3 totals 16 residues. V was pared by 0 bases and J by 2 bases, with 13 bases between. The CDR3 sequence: CASSQDGEGINTEAFF. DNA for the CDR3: TGTGCCAGCAGCCAAGATGGCGAGGGAATAAACACTGAAGCTTTCTTT.

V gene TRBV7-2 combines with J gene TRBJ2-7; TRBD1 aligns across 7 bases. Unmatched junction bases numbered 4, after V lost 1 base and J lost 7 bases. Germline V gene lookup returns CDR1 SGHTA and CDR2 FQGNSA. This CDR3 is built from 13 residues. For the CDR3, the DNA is TGTGCCAGCAGCTTAGAGTACAGGGGAGAGCAGTACTTC. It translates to CASSLEYRGEQYF.